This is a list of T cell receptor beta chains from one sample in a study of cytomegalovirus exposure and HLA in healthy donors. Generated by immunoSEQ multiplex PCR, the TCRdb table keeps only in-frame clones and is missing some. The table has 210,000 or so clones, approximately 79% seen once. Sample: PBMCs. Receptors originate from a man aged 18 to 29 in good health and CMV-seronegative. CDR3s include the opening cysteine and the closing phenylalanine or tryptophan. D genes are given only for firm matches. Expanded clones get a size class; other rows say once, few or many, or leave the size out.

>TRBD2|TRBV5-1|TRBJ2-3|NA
CASSLSGASSTDTQYF
TGCGCCAGCAGCTTGAGCGGGGCCTCTAGCACAGATACGCAGTATTTT
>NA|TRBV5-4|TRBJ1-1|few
CASSGGGEAFF
TGTGCCAGCAGCGGAGGAGGTGAAGCTTTCTTT
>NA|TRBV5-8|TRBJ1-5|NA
CASSQVEGNQPQHF
TGTGCCAGCAGCCAAGTGGAGGGCAATCAGCCCCAGCATTTT
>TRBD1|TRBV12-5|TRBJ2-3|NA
CASGIGQGADTQYF
TGTGCTAGTGGTATAGGACAGGGTGCAGATACGCAGTATTTT
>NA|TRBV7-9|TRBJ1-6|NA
CASSLVIPYGGSPLHF
TGTGCCAGCAGCTTAGTTATCCCCTACGGCGGTTCACCCCTCCACTTT
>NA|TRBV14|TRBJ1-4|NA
CASSQEAADEKLFF
TGTGCCAGCAGCCAAGAAGCGGCAGATGAAAAACTGTTTTTT
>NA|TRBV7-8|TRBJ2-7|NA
CASSSIAPSEQYF
TGTGCCAGCAGCTCAATAGCACCCTCCGAGCAGTACTTC
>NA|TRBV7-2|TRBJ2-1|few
CASSRRRGAGNNEQFF
TGTGCCAGCAGCCGGAGACGGGGGGCCGGAAACAATGAGCAGTTCTTC
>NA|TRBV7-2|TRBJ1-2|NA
CASTETGGIRYYGYTF
TGTGCCAGCACCGAAACGGGAGGGATTCGATATTATGGCTACACCTTC
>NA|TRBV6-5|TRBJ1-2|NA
CASAAGLTNYGYTF
TGTGCCAGCGCGGCGGGTCTTACTAACTATGGCTACACCTTC
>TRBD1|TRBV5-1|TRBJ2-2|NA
CASSQTGREANTGELFF
TGCGCCAGCAGCCAGACAGGGAGAGAGGCGAACACCGGGGAGCTGTTTTTT
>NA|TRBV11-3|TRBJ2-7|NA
CASSLSPSSYEQYF
TGTGCCAGCAGCCTAAGTCCGAGCTCCTACGAGCAGTACTTC
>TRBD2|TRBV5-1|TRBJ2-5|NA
CASSLAASGTQETQYF
TGCGCCAGCAGCTTGGCTGCTAGCGGAACCCAAGAGACCCAGTACTTC
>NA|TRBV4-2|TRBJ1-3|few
CASSQDPGYGNTIYF
TGTGCCAGCAGCCAAGATCCAGGGTACGGAAACACCATATATTTT
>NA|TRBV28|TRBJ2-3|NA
CASNKQGHSTDTQYF
TGTGCCAGCAATAAACAGGGACATAGCACAGATACGCAGTATTTT
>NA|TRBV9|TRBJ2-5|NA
CASSVTGTWETQYF
TGTGCCAGCAGCGTTACCGGGACTTGGGAGACCCAGTACTTC
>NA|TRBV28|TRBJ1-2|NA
CASSLAGANWYGYTF
TGTGCCAGCAGTTTAGCAGGGGCCAACTGGTATGGCTACACCTTC
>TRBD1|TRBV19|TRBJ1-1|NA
CASSRTGNTEAFF
TGTGCCAGTTCTCGGACAGGGAACACTGAAGCTTTCTTT
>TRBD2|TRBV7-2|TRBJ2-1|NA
CASSFTRTSGRNEQFF
TGTGCCAGCAGCTTTACACGGACTAGCGGCCGCAATGAGCAGTTCTTC
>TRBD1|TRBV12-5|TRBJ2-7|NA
CASAVDRGPEQYF
TGTGCTAGTGCCGTTGACAGGGGTCCCGAGCAGTACTTC
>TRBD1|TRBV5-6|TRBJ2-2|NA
CASSSGLQGGTGELFF
TGTGCCAGCAGCTCAGGTTTACAGGGGGGCACCGGGGAGCTGTTTTTT
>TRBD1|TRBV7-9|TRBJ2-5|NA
CASSLFGTGGETQYF
TGTGCCAGCAGCTTATTCGGGACAGGGGGAGAGACCCAGTACTTC
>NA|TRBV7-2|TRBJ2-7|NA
CASSSQGTEQYF
TGTGCCAGCAGCTCACAGGGAACCGAGCAGTACTTC
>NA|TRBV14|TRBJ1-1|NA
CASSQVRGNTEAFF
TGTGCCAGCAGCCAAGTCCGTGGCAACACTGAAGCTTTCTTT
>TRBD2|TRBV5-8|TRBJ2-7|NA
CASSLHLAGGSYEQYF
TGTGCCAGCAGCTTGCATTTAGCGGGGGGCTCCTACGAGCAGTACTTC
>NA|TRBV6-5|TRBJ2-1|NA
CASSGGGAEQFF
TGTGCCAGCAGTGGAGGGGGGGCAGAGCAGTTCTTC
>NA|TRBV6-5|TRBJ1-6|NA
CASKSRVANSPLHF
TGTGCCAGCAAGTCCCGGGTCGCTAATTCACCCCTCCACTTT
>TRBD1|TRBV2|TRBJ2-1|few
CASSELPGQGDEQFF
TGTGCCAGCAGTGAATTACCGGGACAGGGCGATGAGCAGTTCTTC
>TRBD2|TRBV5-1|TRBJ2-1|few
CASSSTGTRGNEQFF
TGCGCCAGCAGCTCGACCGGGACTAGGGGCAATGAGCAGTTCTTC
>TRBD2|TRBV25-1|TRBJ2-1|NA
CASSLPVLAGGPHEQFF
TGTGCCAGCAGTCTCCCCGTACTAGCGGGAGGGCCCCATGAGCAGTTCTTC
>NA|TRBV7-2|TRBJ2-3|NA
CASSLGADTQYF
TGTGCCAGCAGCTTAGGAGCAGATACGCAGTATTTT
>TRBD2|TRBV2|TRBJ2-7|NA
CASSESGGRVPNEQYF
TGTGCCAGCAGTGAATCCGGCGGGAGAGTCCCAAACGAGCAGTACTTC
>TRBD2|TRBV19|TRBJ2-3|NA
CASSIGRGGADTQYF
TGTGCCAGTAGTATCGGGCGGGGGGGAGCAGATACGCAGTATTTT
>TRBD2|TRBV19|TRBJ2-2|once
CASSALTSGTGELFF
TGTGCCAGTAGTGCATTGACTAGCGGCACCGGGGAGCTGTTTTTT
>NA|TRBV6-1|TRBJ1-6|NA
CASSEARGANSPLHF
TGTGCCAGCAGTGAAGCGCGGGGGGCTAATTCACCCCTCCACTTT
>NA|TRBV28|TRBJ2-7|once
CASSLLFRAYEQYF
TGTGCCAGCAGTTTATTATTCAGGGCCTACGAGCAGTACTTC
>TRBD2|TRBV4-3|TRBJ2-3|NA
CASSQDMAGDPDTQYF
TGCGCCAGCAGCCAAGATATGGCGGGAGATCCAGATACGCAGTATTTT
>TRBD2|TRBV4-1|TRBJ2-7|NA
CASSQDSGSTYEQYF
TGCGCCAGCAGCCAAGATAGCGGGAGTACCTACGAGCAGTACTTC
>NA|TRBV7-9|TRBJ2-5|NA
CASSSPGLRGRETQYF
TGTGCCAGCAGCTCTCCGGGACTCCGGGGGAGAGAGACCCAGTACTTC
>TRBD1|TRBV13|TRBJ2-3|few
CASSLASRTGSTDTQYF
TGTGCCAGCAGCTTAGCGTCAAGGACAGGGTCCACAGATACGCAGTATTTT
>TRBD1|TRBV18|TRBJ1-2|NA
CASSLRQGDGYTF
TGTGCCAGCTCACTTCGACAGGGCGATGGCTACACCTTC
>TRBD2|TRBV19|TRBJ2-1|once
CASSILTGGYNEQFF
TGTGCCAGTAGTATTTTGACGGGGGGCTACAATGAGCAGTTCTTC
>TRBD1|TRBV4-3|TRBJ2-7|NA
CASSQAQGSYEQYF
TGCGCCAGCAGCCAGGCACAGGGGTCGTACGAGCAGTACTTC
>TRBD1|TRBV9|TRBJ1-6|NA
CASSGTGGGKNSPLHF
TGTGCCAGCAGCGGCACAGGGGGCGGAAAAAATTCACCCCTCCACTTT
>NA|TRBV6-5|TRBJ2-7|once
CASSYRSSYERYF
TGTGCCAGCAGTTACCGAAGCTCCTACGAGCGGTACTTC
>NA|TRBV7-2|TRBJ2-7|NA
CASSSDSRYEQYF
TGTGCCAGCAGCTCCGACAGCCGCTACGAGCAGTACTTC